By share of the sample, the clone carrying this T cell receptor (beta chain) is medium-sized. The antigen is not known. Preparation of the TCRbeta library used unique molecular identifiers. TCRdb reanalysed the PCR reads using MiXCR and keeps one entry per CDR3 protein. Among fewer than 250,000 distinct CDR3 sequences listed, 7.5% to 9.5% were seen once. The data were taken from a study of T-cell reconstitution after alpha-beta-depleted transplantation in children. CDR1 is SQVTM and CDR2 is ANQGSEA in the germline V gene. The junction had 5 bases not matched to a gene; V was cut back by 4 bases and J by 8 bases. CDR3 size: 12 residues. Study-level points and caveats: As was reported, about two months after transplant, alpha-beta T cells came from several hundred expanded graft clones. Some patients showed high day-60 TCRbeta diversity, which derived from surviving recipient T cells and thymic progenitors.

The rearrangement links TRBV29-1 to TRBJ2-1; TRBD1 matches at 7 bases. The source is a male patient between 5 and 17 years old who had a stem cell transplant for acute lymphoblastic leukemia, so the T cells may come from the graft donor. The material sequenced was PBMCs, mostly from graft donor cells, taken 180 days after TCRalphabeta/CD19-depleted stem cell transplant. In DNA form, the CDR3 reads TGCAGCGTTGCTCGACAGGGCCATGAGCAGTTCTTC. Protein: CSVARQGHEQFF.